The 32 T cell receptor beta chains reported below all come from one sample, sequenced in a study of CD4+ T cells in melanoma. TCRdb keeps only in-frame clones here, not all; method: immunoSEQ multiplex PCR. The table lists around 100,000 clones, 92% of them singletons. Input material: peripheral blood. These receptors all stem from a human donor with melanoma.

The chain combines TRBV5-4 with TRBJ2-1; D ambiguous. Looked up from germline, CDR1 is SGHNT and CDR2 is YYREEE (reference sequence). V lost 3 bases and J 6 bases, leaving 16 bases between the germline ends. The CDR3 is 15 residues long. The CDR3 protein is CASSSGVASSNEQFF. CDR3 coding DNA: TGTGCCAGCAGCTCTGGGGTGGCGAGTTCCAATGAGCAGTTCTTC.

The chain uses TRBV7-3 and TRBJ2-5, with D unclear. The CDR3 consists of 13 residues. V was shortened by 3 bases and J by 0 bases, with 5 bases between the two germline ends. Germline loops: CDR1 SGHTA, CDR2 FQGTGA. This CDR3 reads CASSLEYQETQYF. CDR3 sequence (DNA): TGTGCCAGCAGCTTGGAGTACCAAGAGACCCAGTACTTC.

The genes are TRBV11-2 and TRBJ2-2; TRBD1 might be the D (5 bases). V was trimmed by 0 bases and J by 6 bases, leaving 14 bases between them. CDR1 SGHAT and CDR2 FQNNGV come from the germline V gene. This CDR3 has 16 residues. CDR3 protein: CASSLDQGGVAGELFF. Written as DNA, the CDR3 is TGTGCCAGCAGCTTAGATCAGGGCGGAGTGGCCGGGGAGCTGTTTTTT.

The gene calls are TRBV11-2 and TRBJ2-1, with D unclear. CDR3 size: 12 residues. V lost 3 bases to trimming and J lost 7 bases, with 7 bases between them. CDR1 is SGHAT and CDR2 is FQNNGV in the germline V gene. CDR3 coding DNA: TGTGCCAGCAGCTTCCTCTCGAATGAGCAGTTCTTC. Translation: CASSFLSNEQFF.

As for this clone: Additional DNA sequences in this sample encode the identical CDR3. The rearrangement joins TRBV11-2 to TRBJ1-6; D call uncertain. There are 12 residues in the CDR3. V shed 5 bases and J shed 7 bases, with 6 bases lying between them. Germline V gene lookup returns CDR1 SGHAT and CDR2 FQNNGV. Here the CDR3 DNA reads TGTGCCAGCAGCCTGCGGAATTCACCCCTCCACTTT. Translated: CASSLRNSPLHF.

The CDR3 loop reads CASSPNRGQSGNTIYF. The CDR3 DNA sequence: TGTGCCAGCTCACCAAACAGGGGCCAATCTGGAAACACCATATATTTT. The V call is TRBV18, the J call TRBJ1-3; 7 bases align to TRBD1. Germline CDR1 is KGHSH and CDR2 is LQKENI. The length of the CDR3 is 16 residues. V dropped 2 bases and J dropped 1; count of bases not matched to a gene: 5. The full variable domain, its missing parts supplied by reference TRBV18 and TRBJ1-3, is NAGVMQNPRHLVRRRGQEARLRCSPMKGHSHVYWYRQLPEEGLKFMVYLQKENIIDESGMPKERFSAEFPKEGPSILRIQQVVRGDSAAYFCASSPNRGQSGNTIYFGEGSWLTVV.

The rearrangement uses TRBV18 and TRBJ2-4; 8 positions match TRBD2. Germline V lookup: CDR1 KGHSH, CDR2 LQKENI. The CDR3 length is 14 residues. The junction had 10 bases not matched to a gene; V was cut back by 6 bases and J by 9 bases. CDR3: CASSQSGRDGIQYF. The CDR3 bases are TGTGCCAGCTCTCAGAGCGGGAGAGACGGCATTCAGTACTTC.

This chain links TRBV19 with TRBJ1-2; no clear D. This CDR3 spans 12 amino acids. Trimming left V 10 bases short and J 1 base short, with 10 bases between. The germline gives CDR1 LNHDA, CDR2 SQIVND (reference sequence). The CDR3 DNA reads TGTGCCACTCGATCTGGTAACTATGGCTACACCTTC. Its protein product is CATRSGNYGYTF.

The CDR3 DNA reads as TGTGCCAGCTCGGGACAGGGAGTAGATACGCAGTATTTT. Protein product: CASSGQGVDTQYF. The chain has TRBV7-3 and TRBJ2-3; 9 bases fit TRBD1. V lost 8 bases to trimming and J lost 5 bases; unmatched junction nucleotides: 5. There are 13 residues in the CDR3. Per germline, CDR1 SGHTA and CDR2 FQGTGA.

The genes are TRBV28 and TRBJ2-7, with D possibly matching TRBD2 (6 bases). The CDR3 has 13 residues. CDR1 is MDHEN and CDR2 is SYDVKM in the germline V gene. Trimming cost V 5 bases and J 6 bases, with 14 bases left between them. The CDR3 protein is CASSSMGGSEQYF. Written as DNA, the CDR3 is TGTGCCAGCAGTAGTATGGGGGGAAGCGAGCAGTACTTC.

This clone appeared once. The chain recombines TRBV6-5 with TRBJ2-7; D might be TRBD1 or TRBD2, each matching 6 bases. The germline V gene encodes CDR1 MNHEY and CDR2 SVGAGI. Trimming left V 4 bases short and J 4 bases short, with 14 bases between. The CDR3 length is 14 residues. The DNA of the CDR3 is TGTGCCAGCAGTTCCCCCAGGGGACTTTACGAGCAGTACTTC. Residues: CASSSPRGLYEQYF.

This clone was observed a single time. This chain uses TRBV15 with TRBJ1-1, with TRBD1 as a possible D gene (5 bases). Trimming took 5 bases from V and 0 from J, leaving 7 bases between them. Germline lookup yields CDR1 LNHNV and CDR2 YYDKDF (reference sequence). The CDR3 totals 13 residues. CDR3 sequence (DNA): TGTGCCACCAGCGTGACAGTGAACACTGAAGCTTTCTTT. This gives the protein CATSVTVNTEAFF.

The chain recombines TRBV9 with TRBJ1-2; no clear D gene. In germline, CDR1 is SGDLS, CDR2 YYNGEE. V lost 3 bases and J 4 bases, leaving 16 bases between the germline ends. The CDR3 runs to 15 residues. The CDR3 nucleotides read TGTGCCAGCAGCGCAATAATCGAGGGCTTCTATGGCTACACCTTC. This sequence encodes CASSAIIEGFYGYTF.

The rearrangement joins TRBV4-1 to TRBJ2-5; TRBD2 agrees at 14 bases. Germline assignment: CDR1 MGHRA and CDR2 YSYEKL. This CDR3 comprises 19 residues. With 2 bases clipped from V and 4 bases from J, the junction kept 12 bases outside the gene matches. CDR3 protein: CASSQFPGTSGSSGETQYF. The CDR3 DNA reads TGCGCCAGCAGCCAATTCCCCGGGACTAGCGGGAGTTCGGGAGAGACCCAGTACTTC.

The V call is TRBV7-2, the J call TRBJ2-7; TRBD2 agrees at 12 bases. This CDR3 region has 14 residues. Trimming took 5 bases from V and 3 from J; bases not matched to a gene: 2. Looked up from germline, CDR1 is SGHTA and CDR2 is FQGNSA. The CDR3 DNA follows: TGTGCCAGCAGCCAGACTAGCGGGAGCTACGAGCAGTACTTC. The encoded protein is CASSQTSGSYEQYF. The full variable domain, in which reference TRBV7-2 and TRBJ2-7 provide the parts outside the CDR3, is GAGVSQSPSNKVTEKGKDVELRCDPISGHTALYWYRQSLGQGLEFLIYFQGNSAPDKSGLPSDRFSAERTGGSVSTLTIQRTQQEDSAVYLCASSQTSGSYEQYFGPGTRLTVT.

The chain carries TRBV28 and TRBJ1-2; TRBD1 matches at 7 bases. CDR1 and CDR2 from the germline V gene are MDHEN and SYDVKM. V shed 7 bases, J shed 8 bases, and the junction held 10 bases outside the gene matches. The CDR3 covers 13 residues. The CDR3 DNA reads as TGTGCCAGCACCTGGCGACAGGGAAACGGCTACACCTTC. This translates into CASTWRQGNGYTF.

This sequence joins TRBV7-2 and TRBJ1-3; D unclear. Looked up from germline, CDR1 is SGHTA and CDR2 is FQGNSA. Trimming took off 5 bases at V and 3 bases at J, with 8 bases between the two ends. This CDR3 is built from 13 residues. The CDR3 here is CASSGRIGNTIYF. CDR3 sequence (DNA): TGTGCCAGCAGCGGCCGCATTGGAAACACCATATATTTT. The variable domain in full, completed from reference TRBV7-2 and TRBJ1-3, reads GAGVSQSPSNKVTEKGKDVELRCDPISGHTALYWYRQSLGQGLEFLIYFQGNSAPDKSGLPSDRFSAERTGGSVSTLTIQRTQQEDSAVYLCASSGRIGNTIYFGEGSWLTVV.

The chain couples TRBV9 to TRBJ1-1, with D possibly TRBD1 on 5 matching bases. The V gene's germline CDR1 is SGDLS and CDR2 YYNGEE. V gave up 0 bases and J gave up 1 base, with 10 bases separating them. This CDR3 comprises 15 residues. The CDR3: CASSVVGTRNTEAFF. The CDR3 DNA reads TGTGCCAGCAGCGTAGTTGGGACGAGGAACACTGAAGCTTTCTTT. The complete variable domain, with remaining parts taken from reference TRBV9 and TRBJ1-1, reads DSGVTQTPKHLITATGQRVTLRCSPRSGDLSVYWYQQSLDQGLQFLIQYYNGEERAKGNILERFSAQQFPDLHSELNLSSLELGDSALYFCASSVVGTRNTEAFFGQGTRLTVV.

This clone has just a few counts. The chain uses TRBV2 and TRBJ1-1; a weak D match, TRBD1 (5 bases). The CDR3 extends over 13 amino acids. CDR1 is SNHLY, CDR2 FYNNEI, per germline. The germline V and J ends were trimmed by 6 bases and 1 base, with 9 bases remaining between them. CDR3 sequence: CASSLDRNTEAFF. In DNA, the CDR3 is TGTGCCAGCAGCTTAGACAGGAACACTGAAGCTTTCTTT.

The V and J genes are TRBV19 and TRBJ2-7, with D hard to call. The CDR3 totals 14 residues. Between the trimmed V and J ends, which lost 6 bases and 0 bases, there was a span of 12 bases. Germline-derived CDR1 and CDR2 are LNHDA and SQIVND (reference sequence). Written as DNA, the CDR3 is TGTGCCAGTAGGACGGACGGCTTCTCCTACGAGCAGTACTTC. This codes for CASRTDGFSYEQYF.

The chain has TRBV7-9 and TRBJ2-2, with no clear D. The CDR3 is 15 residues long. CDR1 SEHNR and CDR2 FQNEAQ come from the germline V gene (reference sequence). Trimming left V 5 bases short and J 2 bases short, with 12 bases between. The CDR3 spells CASSQQMTNTGELFF. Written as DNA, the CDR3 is TGTGCCAGCAGCCAACAGATGACTAACACCGGGGAGCTGTTTTTT.

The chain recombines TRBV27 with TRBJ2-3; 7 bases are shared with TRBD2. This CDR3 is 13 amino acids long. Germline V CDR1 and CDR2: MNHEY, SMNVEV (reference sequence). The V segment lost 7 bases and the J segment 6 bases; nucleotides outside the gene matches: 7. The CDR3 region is CASKNRGVDTQYF. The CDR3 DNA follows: TGTGCCAGCAAAAATCGGGGGGTTGATACGCAGTATTTT.

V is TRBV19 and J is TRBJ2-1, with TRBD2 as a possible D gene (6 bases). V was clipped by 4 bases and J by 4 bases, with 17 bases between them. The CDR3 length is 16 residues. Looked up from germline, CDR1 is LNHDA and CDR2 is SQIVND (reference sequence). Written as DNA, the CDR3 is TGTGCCAGTAGTAACCCAATGACGGGGGTTTACAATGAGCAGTTCTTC. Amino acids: CASSNPMTGVYNEQFF. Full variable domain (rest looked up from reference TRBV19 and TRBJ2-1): DGGITQSPKYLFRKEGQNVTLSCEQNLNHDAMYWYRQDPGQGLRLIYYSQIVNDFQKGDIAEGYSVSREKKESFPLTVTSAQKNPTAFYLCASSNPMTGVYNEQFFGPGTRLTVL.

The CDR3 DNA reads TGTGCCAGCAGTTTGACGTCTTACGAGCAGTACTTC. It specifies CASSLTSYEQYF. The chain combines TRBV6-1 with TRBJ2-7; D is unclear. This CDR3 comprises 12 residues. Looked up from germline, CDR1 is MNHNS and CDR2 is SASEGT. The V gene lost 5 bases and the J gene lost 4 bases, with 9 bases spanning the gap.

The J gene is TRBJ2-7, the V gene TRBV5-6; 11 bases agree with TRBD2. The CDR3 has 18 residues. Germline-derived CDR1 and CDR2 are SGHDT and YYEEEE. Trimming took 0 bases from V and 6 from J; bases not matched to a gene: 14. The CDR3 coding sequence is TGTGCCAGCAGCTTGGCCGGCAAGGCTAGCGGGAGGAATCTCGAGCAGTACTTC. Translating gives CASSLAGKASGRNLEQYF.

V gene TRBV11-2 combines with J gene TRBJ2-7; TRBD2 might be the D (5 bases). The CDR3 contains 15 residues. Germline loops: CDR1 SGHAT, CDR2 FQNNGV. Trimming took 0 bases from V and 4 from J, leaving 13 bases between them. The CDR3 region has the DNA TGTGCCAGCAGCTTAGATAACGGCGCGGGTTACGAGCAGTACTTC. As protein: CASSLDNGAGYEQYF.

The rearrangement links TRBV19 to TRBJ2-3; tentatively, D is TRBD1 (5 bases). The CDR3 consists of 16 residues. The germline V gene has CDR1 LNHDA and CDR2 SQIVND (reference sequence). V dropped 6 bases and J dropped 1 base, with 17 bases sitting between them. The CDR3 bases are TGTGCCAGTAGCCCTGGGGCAGGGTTTGGCACAGATACGCAGTATTTT. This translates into CASSPGAGFGTDTQYF.

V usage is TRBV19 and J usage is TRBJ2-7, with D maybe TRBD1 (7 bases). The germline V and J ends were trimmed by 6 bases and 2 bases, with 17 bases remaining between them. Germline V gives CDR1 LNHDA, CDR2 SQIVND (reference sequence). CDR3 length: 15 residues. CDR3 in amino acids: CASSRGTEPPYEQYF. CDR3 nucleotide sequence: TGTGCCAGTAGCCGGGGGACAGAACCTCCCTACGAGCAGTACTTC.

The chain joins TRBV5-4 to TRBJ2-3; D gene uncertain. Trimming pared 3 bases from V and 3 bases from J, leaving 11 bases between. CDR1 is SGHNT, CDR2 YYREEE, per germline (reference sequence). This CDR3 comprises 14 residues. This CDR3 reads CASSSGQLTDTQYF. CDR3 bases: TGTGCCAGCAGCTCTGGTCAGCTAACAGATACGCAGTATTTT.

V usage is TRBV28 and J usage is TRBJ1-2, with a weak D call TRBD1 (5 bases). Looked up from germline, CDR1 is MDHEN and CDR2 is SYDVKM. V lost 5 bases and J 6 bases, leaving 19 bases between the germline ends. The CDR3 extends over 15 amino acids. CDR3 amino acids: CASSPHGGTHDGYTF. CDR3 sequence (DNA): TGTGCCAGCAGTCCCCATGGGGGAACTCATGATGGCTACACCTTC.

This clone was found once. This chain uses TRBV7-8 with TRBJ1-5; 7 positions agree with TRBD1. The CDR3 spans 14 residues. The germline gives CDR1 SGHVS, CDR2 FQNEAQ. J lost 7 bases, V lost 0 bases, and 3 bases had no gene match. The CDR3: CASSLATGPQPQHF. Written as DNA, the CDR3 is TGTGCCAGCAGCTTAGCGACAGGGCCACAGCCCCAGCATTTT.

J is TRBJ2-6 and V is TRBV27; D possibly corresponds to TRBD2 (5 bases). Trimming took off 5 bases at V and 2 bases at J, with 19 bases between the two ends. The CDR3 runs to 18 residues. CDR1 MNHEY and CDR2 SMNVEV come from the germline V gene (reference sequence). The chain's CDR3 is CASSTIADYGPGANVLTF. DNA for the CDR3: TGTGCCAGCAGTACCATAGCAGACTACGGCCCTGGGGCCAACGTCCTGACTTTC.